The clone carrying this TCR beta chain came up many times. Its antigen is not known. The sample originates from a study of CD8 T cells in ankylosing spondylitis. Study conclusions and caveats: Typical of ankylosing spondylitis blood, it appeared, was a TCR beta motif of under 10 highly homologous variants. Disease-linked clones displayed a CD8+ phenotype and appeared relatively rarely in peripheral blood.

J gave up 6 bases and V 2 bases, and 2 bases lay outside the gene matches. This CDR3 region has 14 residues. Per germline, CDR1 MNHEY and CDR2 SMNVEV (reference sequence). One entry per CDR3 protein, called by TCRdb with MiXCR from the 5' RACE reads. The sample gives fewer than 200,000 distinct CDR3 sequences, about 20% of which show up once; 3.5% to 5% is in the top ten. The TCR comes from a male donor aged 5 to 30 with ankylosing spondylitis or in good health (not recorded which). This chain connects TRBV27 to TRBJ2-1, with 9 bases matching TRBD2. The source material was blood, either unsorted or a sorted T cell fraction (not recorded which). This CDR3 reads CASSLGLASNEQFF. The CDR3 nucleotides read TGTGCCAGCAGTTTAGGACTAGCGAGCAATGAGCAGTTCTTC.